The 32 T cell receptor beta chains below come from one sample, sequenced in a study of metastatic and nonmetastatic thyroid tumors. TCRdb re-processed the PCR reads through MiXCR. The sample shows over 20,000 clones, roughly 27% of them seen only once. The entire patient cohort was treatment-naive prior to thyroid surgery. Sequencing was done on a sample of tumor tissue. Every receptor here comes from a male donor with papillary thyroid cancer or a benign thyroid nodule (not recorded which). Some clones in this sample may be carry-over from other donors' samples.

The chain joins TRBV15 to TRBJ1-1; D unresolved. The germline CDR1 and CDR2 sequences are LNHNV and YYDKDF (reference sequence). The CDR3 consists of 15 residues. The V end lost 0 bases, the J end lost 2 bases, and 10 bases lay between the germline ends. The CDR3 spells CATSRDLEGNTEAFF. CDR3 nucleotide sequence: TGTGCCACCAGCAGAGATCTCGAGGGAAACACTGAAGCTTTCTTT.

This clone was picked up many times. The chain couples TRBV19 to TRBJ2-2; 7 bases line up with TRBD1. V was pared by 5 bases and J by 5 bases, with 8 bases of the junction left unmatched. This CDR3 comprises 15 residues. From germline, CDR1 is LNHDA and CDR2 SQIVND (reference sequence). DNA for the CDR3: TGTGCCAGTAGTCCTGACAGGGCGCAGACCGGGGAGCTGTTTTTT. This translates into CASSPDRAQTGELFF.

J is TRBJ1-2 and V is TRBV28; 10 bases are a match to TRBD1. Germline values: CDR1 MDHEN, CDR2 SYDVKM. This CDR3 is 14 amino acids long. V shed 5 bases, J shed 5 bases, and the junction held 5 bases outside the gene matches. CDR3: CASSTGQGVYGYTF. Written as DNA, the CDR3 is TGTGCCAGCAGTACTGGACAGGGGGTATATGGCTACACCTTC.

This clone was detected only a few times. V gene TRBV28 combines with J gene TRBJ1-2, with a tentative D call TRBD1 (6 bases). The CDR3 loop spans 13 amino acids. The germline CDR1 and CDR2 sequences are MDHEN and SYDVKM. Trimming took off 5 bases at V and 4 bases at J, with 11 bases between the two ends. The CDR3 bases are TGTGCCAGCAGTCCCACAGGGCCCTATGGCTACACCTTC. Translating it yields CASSPTGPYGYTF.

The rearrangement uses TRBV20-1 and TRBJ2-2; 7 bases fit TRBD1. Germline CDR1 and CDR2: DFQATT and SNEGSKA (reference sequence). The V segment lost 3 bases and the J segment 2 bases; nucleotides outside the gene matches: 9. The CDR3 covers 16 residues. CDR3 nucleotides: TGCAGTGCTAGGGATAAACAGGGGTTCAACACCGGGGAGCTGTTTTTT. This encodes CSARDKQGFNTGELFF.

V and J are TRBV10-1 and TRBJ2-2; the D is unclear. Trimming removed 7 bases from V and 9 bases from J, with 18 bases in between. The CDR3 length is 14 residues. The germline V gene has CDR1 WNHNN and CDR2 SYGVQD (reference sequence). CDR3 nucleotide sequence: TGCGCCAGCATATCGTTAGAAGTACACCGGGAGCTGTTTTTT. Its translation: CASISLEVHRELFF.

The genes are TRBV28 and TRBJ2-7; 9 nucleotides align to TRBD1. Per the germline V gene, CDR1 is MDHEN and CDR2 is SYDVKM. This CDR3 is 13 amino acids long. With V trimmed by 6 bases and J by 2 bases, 2 bases remained unmatched. The CDR3 here is CASSRDRAYEQYF. The CDR3 DNA reads as TGTGCCAGCAGCCGGGACAGGGCCTACGAGCAGTACTTC.

This clone has a count of ten or more. The chain is built from TRBV20-1 and TRBJ2-3; TRBD2 agrees at 13 bases. The CDR3 has 15 amino acids. V was pared by 3 bases and J by 3 bases, with 3 bases of the junction left unmatched. CDR1 DFQATT and CDR2 SNEGSKA come from the germline V gene (reference sequence). Here the CDR3 DNA reads TGCAGTGCTAGTGAACTAGCGGGAGGGACAGATACGCAGTATTTT. This translates into CSASELAGGTDTQYF.

V gene TRBV7-6 combines with J gene TRBJ1-1; 11 bases agree with TRBD1. V shed 7 bases and J 5 bases; nucleotides not matched to a gene: 9. Germline V gives CDR1 SGHVS, CDR2 FNYEAQ. The CDR3 loop spans 15 amino acids. The CDR3 nucleotides are TGTGCCAGCACCACCCCGGGACAGGGGGAGACTGAAGCTTTCTTT. Translating it yields CASTTPGQGETEAFF.

This clone is a singleton in its sample. The J gene is TRBJ1-5, the V gene TRBV30, with TRBD1 matching over 8 bases. Trimming cost V 2 bases and J 5 bases; bases outside gene matches: 2. This CDR3 is 13 amino acids long. From germline, CDR1 is GTSNPN and CDR2 SVGIG (reference sequence). CDR3 sequence (DNA): TGTGCCTGGAGTTACAGGGGGGATCAGCCCCAGCATTTT. Translating it yields CAWSYRGDQPQHF.

In its sample, this clone was seen a few times. At one end the junction does not follow the germline gene, possibly because of a read error. The V gene is TRBV15, the J gene TRBJ1-5, with TRBD1 identical over 7 bases. Germline V gene lookup returns CDR1 LNHNV and CDR2 YYDKDF (reference sequence). This CDR3 is 16 amino acids long. The CDR3 loop reads CATGRGGCQGVQPQHF. The CDR3 bases are TGTGCCACCGGCAGAGGAGGATGCCAGGGGGTTCAGCCCCAGCATTTT.

The chain combines TRBV7-8 with TRBJ2-7; D may correspond to TRBD1 or TRBD2 (5 bases each). The CDR3 covers 15 residues. Between the trimmed V and J ends, which lost 5 bases and 1 base, there was a span of 15 bases. The germline V gene encodes CDR1 SGHVS and CDR2 FQNEAQ. CDR3 region: CASSLYGTESYEQYF. The CDR3 nucleotides are TGTGCCAGCAGCCTTTACGGGACGGAGTCCTACGAGCAGTACTTC.

This rearrangement joins TRBV20-1 to TRBJ2-1, with TRBD1 matching 7 bases. CDR3 length: 15 residues. CDR1 is DFQATT and CDR2 is SNEGSKA in the germline V gene (reference sequence). J lost 8 bases, V lost 5 bases, and 15 bases had no gene match. The CDR3 nucleotides read TGCAGTGCTGATCCCGACAGGGCGACAATGGATGAGCAGTTCTTC. It specifies CSADPDRATMDEQFF.

The rearrangement uses TRBV18 and TRBJ2-7, with 9 bases fitting TRBD1. The CDR3 is 14 amino acids. V was pared by 0 bases and J by 4 bases, with 1 base of the junction left unmatched. Germline V gives CDR1 KGHSH, CDR2 LQKENI. In DNA, the CDR3 is TGTGCCAGCTCACCACCCGGACAGGGGTACGAGCAGTACTTC. It yields the protein CASSPPGQGYEQYF.

This clone is medium-sized (0.01 to 0.1%) by share. The chain joins TRBV27 to TRBJ2-7; 10 bases line up with TRBD2. Trimming removed 6 bases from V and 5 bases from J; junction bases left unmatched: 7. Germline-derived CDR1 and CDR2 are MNHEY and SMNVEV (reference sequence). The CDR3 sequence is 14 residues long. CDR3 DNA sequence: TGTGCCAGCAGGTTAGCGGGAGGCTACGACGAGCAGTACTTC. Residues: CASRLAGGYDEQYF.

The rearrangement uses TRBV6-4 and TRBJ1-6, with D possibly matching TRBD1 (5 bases). The length of the CDR3 is 15 residues. CDR1 MRHNA and CDR2 SNTAGT come from the germline V gene. Trimming pared 3 bases from V and 8 bases from J, leaving 14 bases between. CDR3 region: CASSEGQGRDSPLHF. The DNA for the CDR3 is TGTGCCAGCAGTGAAGGGCAGGGTAGGGATTCACCCCTCCACTTT.

The chain has TRBV28 and TRBJ2-3; D is undetermined. Germline V lookup: CDR1 MDHEN, CDR2 SYDVKM. This CDR3 is built from 12 residues. Trimming shortened V by 8 bases and J by 3 bases, and 9 bases separated the two germline ends. The CDR3 DNA is TGTGCCAGCGCTTTAGAAACAGATACGCAGTATTTT. It is translated as CASALETDTQYF.

This rearrangement joins TRBV3-1 to TRBJ2-1, with 9 positions matching TRBD2. Germline V gene data show CDR1 as LGHDT and CDR2 as YNNKEL (reference sequence). V shed 2 bases and J 5 bases; nucleotides not matched to a gene: 16. The CDR3 is made up of 19 amino acids. CDR3 coding DNA: TGTGCCAGCAGCCAATTCATCGGGCGGGGGGGCCCTCCCCACAATGAGCAGTTCTTC. Its protein product is CASSQFIGRGGPPHNEQFF.

The chain combines TRBV5-1 with TRBJ1-1; D remains unclear. Trimming shortened V by 2 bases and J by 1 base, and 15 bases separated the two germline ends. Germline-derived CDR1 and CDR2 are SGHRS and YFSETQ. This CDR3 contains 16 residues. Here the CDR3 reads CASSFGGPSGNTEAFF. In nucleotides, the CDR3 is TGCGCCAGCAGCTTCGGAGGGCCGAGTGGGAACACTGAAGCTTTCTTT.

This CDR3 is CSAISGTGEGTEAFF. The CDR3 DNA reads TGCAGTGCCATCTCCGGGACAGGGGAGGGCACTGAAGCTTTCTTT. This chain uses TRBV20-1 with TRBJ1-1; 10 bases match TRBD1. CDR3 length: 15 residues. Trimming took 6 bases from V and 4 from J; bases not matched to a gene: 11. CDR1 DFQATT and CDR2 SNEGSKA come from the germline V gene (reference sequence).

This clone was found a few times. The chain combines TRBV10-3 with TRBJ2-5; 11 bases agree with TRBD2. The germline V gene has CDR1 ENHRY and CDR2 SYGVKD. Germline trimming cut 2 bases from V and 4 bases from J; bases unmatched to any gene: 3. The CDR3 has 15 amino acids. The chain's CDR3 is CAISEELAGVETQYF. DNA of the CDR3: TGTGCCATCAGTGAGGAACTAGCGGGGGTAGAGACCCAGTACTTC.

This clone appeared many times. This sequence joins TRBV6-4 and TRBJ1-5; D is perhaps TRBD1 (6 bases). The CDR3 runs 13 residues. Trimming stripped 5 bases from V and 3 bases from J, with 8 bases between. The germline CDR1 and CDR2 sequences are MRHNA and SNTAGT. CDR3 nucleotides: TGTGCCAGCAGTAAGGGGGACAATCAGCCCCAGCATTTT. Translating it yields CASSKGDNQPQHF.

The V call is TRBV14, the J call TRBJ2-1, with TRBD2 identical over 7 bases. This CDR3 contains 20 residues. Germline V lookup: CDR1 SGHDN, CDR2 FVKESK. V lost 0 bases to trimming and J lost 7 bases; unmatched junction nucleotides: 21. CDR3 nucleotides: TGTGCCAGCAGCCAAGAAGCTACGTGGCTTGGGGCGGGAGAGGAGAATGAGCAGTTCTTC. Translation gives CASSQEATWLGAGEENEQFF.

This clone has a count of ten or more. The chain is built from TRBV29-1 and TRBJ2-5; D is ambiguous. The germline CDR1 and CDR2 sequences are SQVTM and ANQGSEA. This CDR3 has 13 residues. Trimming left V 3 bases short and J 0 bases short, with 8 bases between. CDR3 protein: CSVEADNQETQYF. CDR3 nucleotide sequence: TGCAGCGTTGAGGCCGACAACCAAGAGACCCAGTACTTC.

This clone was detected only once. This chain links TRBV4-3 with TRBJ2-1; 10 bases align to TRBD2. This CDR3 has 15 residues. Germline-derived CDR1 and CDR2 are LGHNA and YSLEER. V shed 1 base, J shed 10 bases, and the junction held 7 bases outside the gene matches. The CDR3 loop is CASSQGPSGSGEQFF. The CDR3 bases are TGCGCCAGCAGCCAAGGGCCTAGCGGGAGCGGCGAGCAGTTCTTC.

The V call is TRBV5-1, the J call TRBJ1-2; D is unresolved. This CDR3 region has 14 residues. Germline V lookup: CDR1 SGHRS, CDR2 YFSETQ. The germline V and J ends were trimmed by 4 bases and 5 bases, with 15 bases remaining between them. This CDR3 reads CASSATGSQYGYTF. CDR3 bases: TGCGCCAGCAGCGCAACCGGGTCCCAATATGGCTACACCTTC.

CDR3 nucleotides: TGCAGCGTACGGACAGGGGGCATCTCCGGGGAGCTGTTTTTT. Its protein product is CSVRTGGISGELFF. This chain uses TRBV29-1 with TRBJ2-2; 11 nucleotides agree with TRBD1. The CDR3 is 14 amino acids. Germline lookup yields CDR1 SQVTM and CDR2 ANQGSEA. V was clipped by 6 bases and J by 6 bases; unmatched bases: 6.

This clone came up many times. The V call is TRBV28, the J call TRBJ2-5; 11 nucleotides agree with TRBD1. J was trimmed by 3 bases and V by 6 bases; bases with no gene match: 6. This CDR3 is built from 15 residues. Looked up from germline, CDR1 is MDHEN and CDR2 is SYDVKM. The CDR3 spells CASRDGTGGEETQYF. The CDR3 DNA is TGTGCCAGCAGGGACGGGACAGGGGGGGAAGAGACCCAGTACTTC.

The CDR3 is CASGLQGGGGNTIYF. The CDR3, as DNA: TGCGCCAGCGGATTACAGGGAGGAGGGGGAAACACCATATATTTT. V gene TRBV10-1 combines with J gene TRBJ1-3; perhaps TRBD1 as D (6 bases). CDR1 and CDR2 (germline): WNHNN, SYGVQD (reference sequence). The CDR3 totals 15 residues. The V end lost 8 bases, the J end lost 4 bases, and 18 bases lay between the germline ends.

Details on this clone: A much larger clone differs by one base, so this may be a read error. J is TRBJ2-7 and V is TRBV7-9; 8 bases line up with TRBD2. V trimming: 5 bases; J trimming: 3 bases; junction bases outside the gene matches: 3. This CDR3 is built from 13 residues. Germline V gene lookup returns CDR1 SEHNR and CDR2 FQNEAQ (reference sequence). DNA for the CDR3: TGTGCCAGCAGCACGGGGGGGGTCTACGAGCAGTACTTC. Its translation is CASSTGGVYEQYF.

With respect to this clone: The junction differs from germline at one of its ends, possibly a read error. The rearrangement joins TRBV20-1 to TRBJ2-3, with D unresolved. This CDR3 region has 14 residues. CDR1 and CDR2 (germline): DFQATT, SNEGSKA (reference sequence). The CDR3 sequence is CSARTAMESDTQYF. The CDR3 nucleotides read TGCAGTGCTAGGACCGCAATGGAATCTGATACACAGTATTTT.

This clone was found a few times. The chain couples TRBV6-2 or TRBV6-3 to TRBJ2-7, with 8 nucleotides matching TRBD1. With 3 bases clipped from V and 1 base from J, the junction kept 11 bases outside the gene matches. The CDR3 consists of 17 residues. Per germline, CDR1 MNHEY and CDR2 SVGEGT. DNA for the CDR3: TGTGCCAGCAGTTATGGTCGGGACAGGCATTTTTCCTACGAGCAGTACTTC. The encoded protein is CASSYGRDRHFSYEQYF.